A selection of T cell receptor beta chains follows, all from one sample in a study of cytotoxic CD8 clonotypes in ibrutinib-treated CLL. TCRdb keeps only in-frame clones here, not all; method: immunoSEQ multiplex PCR. Of about 130,000 clones listed, roughly 85% were seen once; the top ten hold under 2.5%. Sequencing was performed on PBMCs, taken after 24 months of ibrutinib treatment. The receptor set was obtained from a human donor with chronic lymphocytic leukemia. Both conserved end residues are part of each CDR3. A D gene is named only where the DNA matches it firmly. Clone size, where shown, is once, few, many, or a class for clones that have expanded.

>-|-|TRBJ1-1|TRBV19
CASSFREYTEAFF
TGTGCCAGTAGTTTCCGGGAGTACACTGAAGCTTTCTTT
>-|TRBD2|TRBJ2-5|TRBV7-2
CASSLFGAGVGGGTQYF
TGTGCCAGCAGCTTATTCGGAGCGGGAGTGGGAGGTGGGACCCAGTACTTC
>-|-|TRBJ2-5|TRBV5-4
CASSLSRSGGAETQYF
TGTGCCAGCAGCTTGAGTCGGAGCGGAGGAGCGGAGACCCAGTACTTC
>-|-|TRBJ2-3|TRBV30
CAWSVAGARQADTQYF
TGTGCCTGGAGTGTAGCCGGGGCTCGTCAGGCAGATACGCAGTATTTT
>-|TRBD2|TRBJ2-7|TRBV19
CASSSGRGPSYEQYF
TGTGCCAGTAGTAGCGGGAGAGGTCCCTCCTACGAGCAGTACTTC
>-|-|TRBJ1-1|TRBV5-1
CASSSGQNTEAFF
TGCGCCAGCAGCTCTGGACAGAACACTGAAGCTTTCTTT
>-|-|TRBJ1-1|TRBV7-3
CASSPRGHRNTEAFF
TGTGCCAGCAGCCCTAGGGGACACCGGAACACTGAAGCTTTCTTT
>-|TRBD2|TRBJ2-7|TRBV7-6
CASSLSGVYEQYF
TGTGCCAGCAGCTTAAGCGGGGTCTACGAGCAGTACTTC
>few|-|TRBJ1-5|TRBV18
CASSPGSNQPQHF
TGTGCCAGCTCACCAGGGAGCAATCAGCCCCAGCATTTT
>-|-|TRBJ1-1|TRBV28
CAGAPRAFTEAFF
TGTGCCGGCGCGCCCAGGGCTTTCACTGAAGCTTTCTTT
>-|TRBD1|TRBJ2-1|TRBV27
CASSYQTGGGYNEQFF
TGTGCCAGCAGTTACCAGACAGGGGGTGGTTACAATGAGCAGTTCTTC
>few|-|TRBJ2-5|TRBV2
CASSRVNPRETQYF
TGTGCCAGCAGCCGGGTCAACCCACGGGAGACCCAGTACTTC
>-|-|TRBJ2-4|TRBV5-5
CASSGIPGGGLKNIQYF
TGTGCCAGCAGCGGTATACCGGGGGGCGGTTTGAAAAACATTCAGTACTTC
>-|TRBD1|TRBJ2-1|TRBV7-2
CASSRTGFGYNEQFF
TGTGCCAGCAGCCGGACAGGGTTCGGGTACAATGAGCAGTTCTTC
>-|TRBD2|TRBJ2-7|TRBV5-4
CASRPGTSGNYEQYF
TGTGCCAGCAGACCCGGGACTAGCGGAAACTACGAGCAGTACTTC
>once|-|TRBJ2-7|TRBV27
CASSLSPAGPSYEQYF
TGTGCCAGCAGTTTATCCCCCGCTGGCCCCTCCTACGAGCAGTACTTC
>-|-|TRBJ1-4|TRBV7-9
CASSGNNEKLFF
TGTGCCAGCAGCGGGAATAATGAAAAACTGTTTTTT
>-|TRBD2|TRBJ2-7|TRBV7-2
CASRTASGYYEQYF
TGTGCCAGCAGAACCGCTAGCGGGTACTACGAGCAGTACTTC
>once|-|TRBJ1-1|TRBV5-5
CASSLDRTGRNTEAFF
TGTGCCAGCAGCTTGGACCGAACAGGGCGGAACACTGAAGCTTTCTTT
>once|TRBD2|TRBJ2-3|TRBV9
CASSVEPSGGGIDTQYF
TGTGCCAGCAGCGTAGAGCCTAGCGGGGGGGGTATAGATACGCAGTATTTT
>-|-|TRBJ1-1|TRBV7-2
CASSSSGTVLTEAFF
TGTGCCAGCAGCTCGTCCGGGACGGTATTAACTGAAGCTTTCTTT
>-|-|TRBJ1-1|TRBV2
CASSWDANTEAFF
TGTGCCAGCAGTTGGGACGCGAACACTGAAGCTTTCTTT
>few|-|TRBJ2-7|TRBV29-1
CSPSRKQGIYEQYF
TGCAGCCCCTCCCGAAAACAGGGAATCTACGAGCAGTACTTC
>-|-|TRBJ2-7|TRBV9
CASSGMGYEQYF
TGTGCCAGCAGCGGTATGGGCTACGAGCAGTACTTC
>-|-|TRBJ1-5|TRBV18
CASSPEDSNQPQHF
TGTGCCAGCTCACCGGAAGATAGCAATCAGCCCCAGCATTTT
>-|TRBD1|TRBJ1-2|TRBV27
CASSYRGGTNYGYTF
TGTGCCAGCAGCTACAGGGGGGGAACTAACTATGGCTACACCTTC
>-|-|TRBJ2-1|TRBV7-2
CASSSGDFPYNEQFF
TGTGCCAGCAGCTCCGGGGACTTCCCATACAATGAGCAGTTCTTC
>-|-|TRBJ2-3|TRBV7-2
CASSSIGVLTDTQYF
TGTGCCAGCAGCTCGATCGGGGTCCTCACAGATACGCAGTATTTT
>-|-|TRBJ2-3|TRBV7-9
CASSLGRPAGQGAQYF
TGTGCCAGCAGCTTAGGGCGACCGGCCGGTCAGGGTGCGCAGTATTTT
>-|-|TRBJ2-7|TRBV7-9
CASSTSRGYEQYF
TGTGCCAGCAGCACCTCACGGGGCTACGAGCAGTACTTC
>-|TRBD1|TRBJ1-2|TRBV5-1
CASSRTGAYGYTF
TGCGCCAGCAGTCGCACAGGGGCCTATGGCTACACCTTC
>-|-|TRBJ1-3|TRBV15
CATSRVGLGNTIYF
TGTGCCACCAGCAGAGTGGGACTGGGAAACACCATATATTTT
>-|-|TRBJ1-1|TRBV29-1
CSVHQGQNTEAFF
TGCAGCGTTCACCAGGGGCAGAACACTGAAGCTTTCTTT
>-|TRBD1|TRBJ2-7|TRBV28
CASSGAGTGAYEQYF
TGTGCCAGCTCAGGTGCCGGGACAGGGGCCTACGAGCAGTACTTC
>once|-|TRBJ1-5|TRBV27
CASSWDRRSMGRSNQPQHF
TGTGCCAGCAGTTGGGACCGCCGCTCTATGGGAAGAAGCAATCAGCCCCAGCATTTT
>-|-|TRBJ2-7|TRBV28
CASTLQSSYEQYF
TGTGCCAGCACCCTCCAGAGCAGCTACGAGCAGTACTTC
>-|-|TRBJ1-1|TRBV19
CASSIIGQGNTEAFF
TGTGCCAGTAGTATAATAGGCCAGGGGAACACTGAAGCTTTCTTT
>-|-|TRBJ2-7|TRBV15
CATSKSYEQYF
TGTGCCACCAGCAAATCCTACGAGCAGTACTTC
>-|-|TRBJ2-7|TRBV6-1
CASSLEHGRYEQYF
TGTGCCAGCAGTTTGGAGCACGGGCGCTACGAGCAGTACTTC
>-|-|TRBJ1-5|TRBV9
CASSGFNQPQHF
TGTGCCAGCAGCGGGTTCAATCAGCCCCAGCATTTT
>-|-|TRBJ1-5|TRBV7-8
CASSGQFGNQPQHF
TGTGCCAGCAGTGGACAGTTTGGCAATCAGCCCCAGCATTTT
>-|TRBD1|TRBJ2-7|TRBV27
CATRKQGAHEQYF
TGTGCCACCCGGAAGCAGGGGGCCCACGAGCAGTACTTC
>-|-|TRBJ1-6|TRBV2
CASTFRGPNYNSPLHF
TGTGCCAGCACCTTCAGGGGCCCAAACTATAATTCACCCCTCCACTTT